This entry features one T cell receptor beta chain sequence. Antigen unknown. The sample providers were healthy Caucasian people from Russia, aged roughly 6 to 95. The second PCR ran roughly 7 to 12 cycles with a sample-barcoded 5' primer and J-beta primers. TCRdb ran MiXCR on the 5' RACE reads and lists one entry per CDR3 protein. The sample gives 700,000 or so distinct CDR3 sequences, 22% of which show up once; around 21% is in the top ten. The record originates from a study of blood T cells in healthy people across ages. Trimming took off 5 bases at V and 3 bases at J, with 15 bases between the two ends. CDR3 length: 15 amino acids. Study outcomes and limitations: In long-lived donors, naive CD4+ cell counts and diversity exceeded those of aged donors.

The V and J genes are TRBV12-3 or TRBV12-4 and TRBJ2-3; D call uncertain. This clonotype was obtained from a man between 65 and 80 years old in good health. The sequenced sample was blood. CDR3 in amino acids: CASSLSPRLTDTQYF. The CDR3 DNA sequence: TGTGCCAGCAGTCTATCGCCGAGATTGACAGATACGCAGTATTTT.